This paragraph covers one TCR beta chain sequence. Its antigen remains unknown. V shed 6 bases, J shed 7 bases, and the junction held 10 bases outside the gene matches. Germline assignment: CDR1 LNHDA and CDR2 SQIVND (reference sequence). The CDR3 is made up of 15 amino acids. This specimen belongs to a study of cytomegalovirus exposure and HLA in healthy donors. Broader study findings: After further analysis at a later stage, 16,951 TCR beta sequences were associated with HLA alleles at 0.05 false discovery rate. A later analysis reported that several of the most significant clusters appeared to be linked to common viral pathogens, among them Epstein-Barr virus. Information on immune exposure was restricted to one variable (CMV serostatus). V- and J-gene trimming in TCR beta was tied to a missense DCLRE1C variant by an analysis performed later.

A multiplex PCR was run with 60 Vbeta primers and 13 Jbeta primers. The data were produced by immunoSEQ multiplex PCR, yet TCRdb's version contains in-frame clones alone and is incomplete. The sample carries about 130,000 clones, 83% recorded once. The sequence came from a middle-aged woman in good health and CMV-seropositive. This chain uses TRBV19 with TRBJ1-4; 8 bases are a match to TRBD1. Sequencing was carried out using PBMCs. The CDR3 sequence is CASRVGQGLSEKLFF. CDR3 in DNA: TGTGCCAGTAGGGTCGGACAGGGATTAAGTGAAAAACTGTTTTTT.